Shown below are 13 T cell receptor beta chains from a single sample sequenced in a study of blood T cell repertoires in COVID-19. Sequencing used immunoSEQ multiplex PCR; TCRdb keeps in-frame clones, though not all of them. The table has 300,000 to 350,000 clones, roughly 90% seen once. The sample was peripheral blood. The receptors stem from a woman in her sixties or seventies with COVID-19, enrolled during active disease.

This chain links TRBV6-1 with TRBJ2-7; 7 bases align to TRBD1. V shed 4 bases and J 3 bases; nucleotides not matched to a gene: 12. Germline V gene sequence: CDR1 MNHNS, CDR2 SASEGT. This CDR3 is built from 16 residues. CDR3 in amino acids: CASSGPTGSHGYEQYF. CDR3 nucleotide sequence: TGTGCCAGCAGTGGACCGACAGGGAGTCACGGCTACGAGCAGTACTTC.

The V gene is TRBV3-1 (or the pseudogene TRBV3-2), the J gene TRBJ1-2; perhaps TRBD1 as D (5 bases). The CDR3 sequence is 16 residues long. Per the germline V gene, CDR1 is LGHDT and CDR2 is YNNKEL (reference sequence). Trimming took off 1 base at V and 2 bases at J, with 14 bases between the two ends. CDR3 coding DNA: TGTGCCAGCAGCCAAGCTACAGGCCGACGGAACTATGGCTACACCTTC. It codes for CASSQATGRRNYGYTF.

This clone was counted a few times. V gene TRBV19 combines with J gene TRBJ2-2, with 8 positions matching TRBD2. The germline V gene has CDR1 LNHDA and CDR2 SQIVND (reference sequence). The CDR3 consists of 17 residues. Trimming cost V 4 bases and J 6 bases; bases outside gene matches: 13. CDR3: CASSRERGRTDAGELFF. CDR3 in DNA: TGTGCCAGTAGTAGGGAGCGGGGGCGGACAGACGCCGGGGAGCTGTTTTTT.

The rearrangement uses TRBV28 and TRBJ1-1; D may be TRBD1 (5 bases). CDR3 size: 12 residues. CDR1 and CDR2 (germline): MDHEN, SYDVKM. Trimming removed 10 bases at V and 8 bases at J, with 17 bases between. The CDR3 loop reads CATSLRRAEAFF. Here the CDR3 DNA reads TGTGCCACCTCACTACGCAGGGCAGAAGCTTTCTTT.

The rearrangement uses TRBV19 and TRBJ1-1; D is ambiguous. V lost 6 bases, J lost 1 base, and 9 bases lay in between. The CDR3 consists of 13 residues. Germline CDR1 reads LNHDA; CDR2 reads SQIVND (reference sequence). In nucleotides, the CDR3 is TGTGCCAGTAGCCCAACTCAGAACACTGAAGCTTTCTTT. Translated: CASSPTQNTEAFF.

V gene TRBV12-3 or TRBV12-4 combines with J gene TRBJ2-3; no firm D call. This CDR3 comprises 12 residues. Trimming removed 0 bases from V and 6 bases from J, with 4 bases in between. CDR3 sequence reads: CASSLAADTQYF. DNA for the CDR3: TGTGCCAGCAGTTTAGCGGCCGATACGCAGTATTTT.

The J gene is TRBJ1-5, the V gene TRBV28; D remains unclear. The germline V gene encodes CDR1 MDHEN and CDR2 SYDVKM. The CDR3 spans 14 residues. V lost 3 bases and J lost 0, with 6 bases in between. The CDR3 DNA is TGTGCCAGCAGTTTCGGGGATAGCAATCAGCCCCAGCATTTT. Its translation is CASSFGDSNQPQHF.

The chain uses TRBV3-1 (or the pseudogene TRBV3-2) and TRBJ2-5; a possible D gene is TRBD2 (5 bases). Germline V gives CDR1 LGHDT, CDR2 YNNKEL (reference sequence). V lost 0 bases, J lost 5 bases, and 16 bases lay in between. The CDR3 is 16 residues long. The CDR3 nucleotides are TGTGCCAGCAGCCAAGATTTCGGCGGGCTAGGGGAGACCCAGTACTTC. It yields the protein CASSQDFGGLGETQYF.

This clone was observed once. The chain has TRBV6-6 and TRBJ1-2; weak D call: TRBD1 (5 bases). CDR1 and CDR2 (germline): MNHNY, SVGAGI (reference sequence). V lost 7 bases and J 4 bases, leaving 13 bases between the germline ends. The CDR3 is made up of 13 amino acids. The CDR3 sequence: CASKPQGPYGYTF. Written as DNA, the CDR3 is TGTGCCAGCAAACCCCAGGGTCCCTATGGCTACACCTTC.

CDR3 DNA: TGTGCCAGCAGCCGGACAGGGGGATACACTGAAGCTTTCTTT. Translated: CASSRTGGYTEAFF. The chain is built from TRBV7-9 and TRBJ1-1, with 10 bases lining up with TRBD1. Germline assignment: CDR1 SEHNR and CDR2 FQNEAQ (reference sequence). The CDR3 extends over 14 amino acids. V gave up 5 bases and J gave up 3 bases; unmatched junction bases: 3.

This rearrangement joins TRBV19 to TRBJ2-1, with 10 bases identical to TRBD1. From germline, CDR1 is LNHDA and CDR2 SQIVND (reference sequence). V lost 7 bases to trimming and J lost 7 bases; unmatched junction nucleotides: 7. This CDR3 region has 14 residues. The chain's CDR3 is CASIGGQGRNEQFF. CDR3 bases: TGTGCCAGTATAGGGGGACAGGGGAGGAATGAGCAGTTCTTC.

The chain couples TRBV3-1 (or the pseudogene TRBV3-2) to TRBJ2-7; D gene unclear. V was trimmed by 6 bases and J by 1 base, leaving 10 bases between them. Looked up from germline, CDR1 is LGHDT and CDR2 is YNNKEL (reference sequence). CDR3 length: 13 amino acids. The CDR3 coding sequence is TGTGCCAGCAGTTTTTCCGTTTCCTACGAGCAGTACTTC. This gives the protein CASSFSVSYEQYF.

The V and J genes are TRBV18 and TRBJ1-2; a weak D match, TRBD1 (5 bases). This CDR3 has 14 amino acids. Per the germline V gene, CDR1 is KGHSH and CDR2 is LQKENI. The germline V and J ends were trimmed by 4 bases and 1 base, with 10 bases remaining between them. CDR3 DNA sequence: TGTGCCAGCTCACGTACGGGGGTTAACTATGGCTACACCTTC. This encodes CASSRTGVNYGYTF.